Listed below are T cell receptor beta chains from one sample, sequenced in a study of OX40 agonist ivuxolimab in advanced cancers. Clones were read by immunoSEQ multiplex PCR, and TCRdb kept only the in-frame ones, dropping some. The sample carries 40,000 to 55,000 clones, just over 85% recorded once. The sequences come from CD4+ or CD8+ T cells sorted from blood, collected in a trial of the OX40 agonist ivuxolimab. Receptor source: an adult with an advanced solid tumor such as melanoma, head and neck, liver or kidney cancer. CDR3s include the opening cysteine and the closing phenylalanine or tryptophan.

cdr3_length: 15; v_call: TRBV5-1; cdr3_aa: CASSLESASTDTQYF
cdr3_length: 19; v_call: TRBV5-5; cdr3_aa: CASSLEGQGRFATNEKLFF
cdr3_length: 12; v_call: TRBV27; cdr3_aa: CASTMRGDEQFF
cdr3_length: 15; v_call: TRBV4-1; cdr3_aa: CASSQASGLQNIQYF
cdr3_length: 14; v_call: TRBV5-4; cdr3_aa: CASSPERVRETQYF
cdr3_length: 15; v_call: TRBV4-3; cdr3_aa: CASSQEPGSSYEQYF
cdr3_length: 14; v_call: TRBV2; cdr3_aa: CASSEDGGVTEAFF
cdr3_length: 16; v_call: TRBV9; cdr3_aa: CASSAPLAGGAETQYF
cdr3_length: 15; v_call: TRBV6-6; cdr3_aa: CASRPDQYSNQPQHF
cdr3_length: 15; v_call: TRBV11-3; cdr3_aa: CASSSQGLTNEKLFF
cdr3_length: 15; v_call: TRBV28; cdr3_aa: CASGNDRGPNSPLHF
cdr3_length: 14; v_call: TRBV18; cdr3_aa: CASSIQGGEETQYF
cdr3_length: 14; v_call: TRBV9; cdr3_aa: CASSLSTSPYEQYF
cdr3_length: 16; v_call: TRBV2; cdr3_aa: CASSERWATSGNTIYF
cdr3_length: 11; v_call: TRBV29-1; cdr3_aa: CSVEDRIGQFF
cdr3_length: 16; v_call: TRBV30; cdr3_aa: CARGDFLFANTGELFF
cdr3_length: 16; v_call: TRBV6-5; cdr3_aa: CASSYGAGGKTDTQYF
cdr3_length: 14; v_call: TRBV5-4; cdr3_aa: CASRIQDRGTEAFF
cdr3_length: 13; v_call: TRBV10-1; cdr3_aa: CASSGGGTGELFF
cdr3_length: 15; v_call: TRBV29-1; cdr3_aa: CSVEGAAPGGNEQFF
cdr3_length: 15; v_call: TRBV11-2; cdr3_aa: CASSVFGTPQETQYF
cdr3_length: 18; v_call: TRBV4-1; cdr3_aa: CASSQGPRGAGPGNTIYF
cdr3_length: 17; v_call: TRBV2; cdr3_aa: CASSDLGLAGSYNEQFF
cdr3_length: 19; v_call: TRBV4-2; cdr3_aa: CASSQEAPRGGAGPDTQYF
cdr3_length: 18; v_call: TRBV2; cdr3_aa: CASSGRDRPRGGLTEAFF
cdr3_length: 12; v_call: TRBV23-1; cdr3_aa: CASSHMAGEQFF
cdr3_length: 14; v_call: TRBV7-7; cdr3_aa: CASSLGGFGSPLHF
cdr3_length: 14; v_call: TRBV6-1; cdr3_aa: CASSEGTRTDTQYF
cdr3_length: 20; v_call: TRBV30; cdr3_aa: CAWRGGPGLAAQLAKNIQYF
cdr3_length: 15; v_call: TRBV28; cdr3_aa: CASSRGTESNYGYTF
cdr3_length: 14; v_call: TRBV19; cdr3_aa: CASSLKTSGNTIYF
cdr3_length: 15; v_call: TRBV5-1; cdr3_aa: CASSLGTGGYNEQFF
cdr3_length: 12; v_call: TRBV7-9; cdr3_aa: CASTLGQETQYF
cdr3_length: 15; v_call: TRBV19; cdr3_aa: CASSMDGGSGNTIYF
cdr3_length: 15; v_call: TRBV7-6; cdr3_aa: CASSSGGPRENEQYF
cdr3_length: 13; v_call: TRBV19; cdr3_aa: CASSPTGGQPQHF
cdr3_length: 13; v_call: TRBV28; cdr3_aa: CASITGQGTEAFF
cdr3_length: 11; v_call: TRBV30; cdr3_aa: CAWGTDNIQYF
cdr3_length: 15; v_call: TRBV11-3; cdr3_aa: CASSIRGGPSTEAFF
cdr3_length: 14; v_call: TRBV4-3; cdr3_aa: CASSQGRTNTEAFF
cdr3_length: 15; v_call: TRBV18; cdr3_aa: CASSPRGGPGDTQYF
cdr3_length: 13; v_call: TRBV28; cdr3_aa: CASTSGREETQYF
cdr3_length: 18; v_call: TRBV5-4; cdr3_aa: CASSAGLAGADVSYEQYF
cdr3_length: 15; v_call: TRBV6-5; cdr3_aa: CASRRGHPVSYEQYF
cdr3_length: 16; v_call: TRBV4-1; cdr3_aa: CASSQDARGFYNEQFF
cdr3_length: 15; v_call: TRBV6-5; cdr3_aa: CASRRPGTGIYEQYF
cdr3_length: 10; v_call: TRBV7-9; cdr3_aa: CASSLNIQYF
cdr3_length: 16; v_call: TRBV6-5; cdr3_aa: CASSYSSGGARNEQFF
cdr3_length: 18; v_call: TRBV5-1; cdr3_aa: CASSLGLGGGRTNEKLFF
cdr3_length: 16; v_call: TRBV7-9; cdr3_aa: CASSLDAGGPVETQYF
cdr3_length: 12; v_call: TRBV28; cdr3_aa: CASSSLIDTQYF
cdr3_length: 14; v_call: TRBV9; cdr3_aa: CASSADLSGNTIYF
cdr3_length: 15; v_call: TRBV19; cdr3_aa: CASSIGSGQPYEQYF